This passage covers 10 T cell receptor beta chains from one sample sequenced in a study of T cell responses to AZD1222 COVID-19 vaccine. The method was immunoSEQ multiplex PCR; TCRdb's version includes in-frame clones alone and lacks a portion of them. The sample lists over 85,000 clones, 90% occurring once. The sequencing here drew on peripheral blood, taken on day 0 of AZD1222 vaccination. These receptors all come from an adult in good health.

The DNA for the CDR3 is TGTGCCTGGGCGACAGGGTGGTTGACTGAAGCTTTCTTT. Its translation is CAWATGWLTEAFF. This chain uses TRBV30 with TRBJ1-1; TRBD1 matches at 7 bases. Germline loops: CDR1 GTSNPN, CDR2 SVGIG (reference sequence). With V trimmed by 5 bases and J by 5 bases, 8 bases remained unmatched. The CDR3 is made up of 13 amino acids.

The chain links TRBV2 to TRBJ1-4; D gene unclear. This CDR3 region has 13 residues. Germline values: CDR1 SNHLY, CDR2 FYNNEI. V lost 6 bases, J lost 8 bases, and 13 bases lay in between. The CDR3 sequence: CASRPTMREKLFF. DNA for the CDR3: TGTGCCAGCAGACCGACCATGAGAGAAAAACTGTTTTTT.

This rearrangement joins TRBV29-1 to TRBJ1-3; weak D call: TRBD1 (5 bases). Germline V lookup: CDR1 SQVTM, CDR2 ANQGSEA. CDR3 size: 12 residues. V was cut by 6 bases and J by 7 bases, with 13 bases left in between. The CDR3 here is CSVGGGGNTIYF. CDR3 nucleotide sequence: TGCAGCGTCGGCGGCGGGGGGAACACCATATATTTT.

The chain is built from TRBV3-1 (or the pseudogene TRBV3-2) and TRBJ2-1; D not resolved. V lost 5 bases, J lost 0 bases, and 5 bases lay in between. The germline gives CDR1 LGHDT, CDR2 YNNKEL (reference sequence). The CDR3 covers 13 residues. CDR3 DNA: TGTGCCAGCAGCTCGGGCTCCTACAATGAGCAGTTCTTC. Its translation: CASSSGSYNEQFF.

CDR3: CASSPNRGLNTEAFF. DNA for the CDR3: TGTGCCAGCAGTCCCAACAGGGGTCTAAACACTGAAGCTTTCTTT. V usage is TRBV6-6 and J usage is TRBJ1-1; 7 nucleotides align to TRBD1. Germline V CDR1 and CDR2: MNHNY, SVGAGI (reference sequence). The CDR3 is made up of 15 amino acids. Trimming removed 5 bases from V and 2 bases from J; junction bases left unmatched: 8.

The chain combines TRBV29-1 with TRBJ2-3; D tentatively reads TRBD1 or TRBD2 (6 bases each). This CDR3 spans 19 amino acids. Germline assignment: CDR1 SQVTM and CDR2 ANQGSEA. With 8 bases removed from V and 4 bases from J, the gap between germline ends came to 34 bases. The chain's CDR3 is CSLFGGPLIDPELADTQYF. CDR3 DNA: TGCAGCCTTTTTGGGGGGCCCCTGATTGACCCCGAATTGGCAGATACGCAGTATTTT.

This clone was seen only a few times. CDR3 bases: TGCAGCGTTCCGGGACAGGGTTTGTATGAGCAGTTCTTC. Amino acid sequence: CSVPGQGLYEQFF. This chain joins TRBV29-1 and TRBJ2-1; 9 bases agree with TRBD1. This CDR3 region has 13 residues. After removal of 5 bases from V and 8 bases from J, the junction contained 7 bases not matched to a gene. Germline V gene sequence: CDR1 SQVTM, CDR2 ANQGSEA.

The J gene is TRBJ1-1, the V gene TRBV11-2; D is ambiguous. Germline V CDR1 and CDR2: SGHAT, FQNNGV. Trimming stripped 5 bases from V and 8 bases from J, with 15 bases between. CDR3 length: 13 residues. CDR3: CASSPLERSEAFF. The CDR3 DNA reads TGTGCCAGCAGCCCACTTGAGAGGTCCGAAGCTTTCTTT.

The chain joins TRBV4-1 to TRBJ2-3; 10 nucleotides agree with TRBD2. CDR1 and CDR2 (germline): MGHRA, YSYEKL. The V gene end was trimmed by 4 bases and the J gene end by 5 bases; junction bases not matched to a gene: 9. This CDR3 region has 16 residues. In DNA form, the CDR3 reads TGCGCCAGCAGCCCGATCCGCCCTAGCGGGAGAGATACGCAGTATTTT. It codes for CASSPIRPSGRDTQYF.

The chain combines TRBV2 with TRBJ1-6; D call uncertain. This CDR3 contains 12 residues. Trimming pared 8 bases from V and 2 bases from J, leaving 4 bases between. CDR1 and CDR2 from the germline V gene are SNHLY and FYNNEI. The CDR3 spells CASGTYNSPLHF. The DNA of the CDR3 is TGTGCCAGCGGGACCTATAATTCACCCCTCCACTTT.